The 32 T cell receptor beta chains given below trace back to one sample, sequenced in a study of blood T cell repertoires in COVID-19. Assay: immunoSEQ multiplex PCR; the TCRdb copy retains only in-frame clones and omits some. The table includes over 200,000 clones, 75% to 90% detected once. Material for sequencing was peripheral blood. These receptors came from a human donor in a cohort sampled during active COVID-19.

The chain couples TRBV5-5 to TRBJ1-4, with no clear D. From germline, CDR1 is SGHKS and CDR2 YYEKEE (reference sequence). The CDR3 totals 17 residues. Between the trimmed V and J ends, which lost 0 bases and 8 bases, there was a span of 20 bases. The CDR3 DNA follows: TGTGCCAGCAGCTTGGTCCCCCGGGATCTAACCAACGAAAAACTGTTTTTT. This gives the protein CASSLVPRDLTNEKLFF. Using reference TRBV5-5 and TRBJ1-4 for the parts outside the CDR3, the full variable domain is DAGVTQSPTHLIKTRGQQVTLRCSPISGHKSVSWYQQVLGQGPQFIFQYYEKEERGRGNFPDRFSARQFPNYSSELNVNALLLGDSALYLCASSLVPRDLTNEKLFFGSGTQLSVL.

The chain joins TRBV15 to TRBJ2-7, with TRBD2 matching 12 bases. The V gene end was trimmed by 3 bases and the J gene end by 2 bases; junction bases not matched to a gene: 2. Germline loops: CDR1 LNHNV, CDR2 YYDKDF (reference sequence). There are 15 residues in the CDR3. The CDR3 loop reads CATSSRTSGTYEQYF. In nucleotides, the CDR3 is TGTGCCACCAGCAGCAGGACTAGCGGGACCTACGAGCAGTACTTC. Variable domain in full (rest from reference TRBV15 and TRBJ2-7): DAMVIQNPRYQVTQFGKPVTLSCSQTLNHNVMYWYQQKSSQAPKLLFHYYDKDFNNEADTPDNFQSRRPNTSFCFLDIRSPGLGDTAMYLCATSSRTSGTYEQYFGPGTRLTVT.

This clone was recorded at least ten times. The gene calls are TRBV9 and TRBJ2-7, with 10 bases lining up with TRBD2. The trim removed 3 bases at V and 2 bases at J, leaving 5 bases unmatched. Per the germline V gene, CDR1 is SGDLS and CDR2 is YYNGEE. The CDR3 totals 15 residues. This chain's CDR3 is CASSAAGLATYEQYF. CDR3 nucleotides: TGTGCCAGCAGCGCCGCGGGACTAGCGACCTACGAGCAGTACTTC.

J is TRBJ1-1 and V is TRBV29-1; 11 positions match TRBD1. After removal of 6 bases from V and 6 bases from J, the junction contained 6 bases not matched to a gene. From germline, CDR1 is SQVTM and CDR2 ANQGSEA. This CDR3 has 13 amino acids. Here the CDR3 DNA reads TGCAGCGTCGGACAGGGGGCGAGGTCTGAAGCTTTCTTT. It is translated as CSVGQGARSEAFF. The full variable domain, in which reference TRBV29-1 and TRBJ1-1 provide the parts outside the CDR3, is SAVISQKPSRDICQRGTSLTIQCQVDSQVTMMFWYRQQPGQSLTLIATANQGSEATYESGFVIDKFPISRPNLTFSTLTVSNMSPEDSSIYLCSVGQGARSEAFFGQGTRLTVV.

This rearrangement joins TRBV27 to TRBJ2-7; D is uncertain. Germline-derived CDR1 and CDR2 are MNHEY and SMNVEV (reference sequence). This CDR3 has 15 residues. V lost 2 bases and J lost 0, with 11 bases in between. CDR3: CASSLVYPSSYEQYF. The CDR3 DNA reads TGTGCCAGCAGTTTAGTGTACCCGAGCTCCTACGAGCAGTACTTC.

This chain joins TRBV3-1 (or the pseudogene TRBV3-2) and TRBJ1-6; weak D call: TRBD1 (5 bases). Germline CDR1 reads LGHDT; CDR2 reads YNNKEL (reference sequence). This CDR3 comprises 14 residues. The germline V and J ends were trimmed by 0 bases and 9 bases, with 9 bases remaining between them. Here the CDR3 reads CASSQDRGSSPLHF. The CDR3 DNA reads as TGTGCCAGCAGCCAAGATAGGGGTAGTTCACCCCTCCACTTT.

The chain recombines TRBV4-3 with TRBJ2-1; possibly TRBD2 for D (5 bases). Trimming removed 1 base from V and 6 bases from J, with 16 bases in between. The CDR3 consists of 16 residues. Germline V gene lookup returns CDR1 LGHNA and CDR2 YSLEER. The CDR3 here is CASSQAGSSQGNEQFF. The CDR3 DNA follows: TGCGCCAGCAGCCAAGCGGGGAGTAGTCAAGGCAATGAGCAGTTCTTC.

The chain recombines TRBV29-1 with TRBJ2-2, with TRBD1 matching over 8 bases. In germline, CDR1 is SQVTM, CDR2 ANQGSEA. V was clipped by 5 bases and J by 4 bases; unmatched bases: 9. This CDR3 has 15 residues. The CDR3 coding sequence is TGCAGCGTTCGAACCGGGACAGGATCCACCGGGGAGCTGTTTTTT. Its translation is CSVRTGTGSTGELFF.

The rearrangement links TRBV10-3 to TRBJ2-3; tentatively, D is TRBD2 (5 bases). Germline V lookup: CDR1 ENHRY, CDR2 SYGVKD. The ends were cut back, 1 base at V and 8 bases at J, with 7 bases in the middle. This CDR3 region has 12 residues. The CDR3 DNA reads TGTGCCATCAGTGAGTTCCGGGGTACGCAGTATTTT. Amino acid sequence: CAISEFRGTQYF.

The V and J genes are TRBV18 and TRBJ2-7, with TRBD2 identical over 7 bases. Germline V gene lookup returns CDR1 KGHSH and CDR2 LQKENI. The CDR3 is 14 amino acids. With 2 bases clipped from V and 3 bases from J, the junction kept 4 bases outside the gene matches. CDR3 sequence (DNA): TGTGCCAGCTCACCAGCTGCTAGCGGCTACGAGCAGTACTTC. It yields the protein CASSPAASGYEQYF.

CDR3: CASTPGEVTEAFF. DNA for the CDR3: TGTGCCAGCACCCCGGGGGAGGTTACTGAAGCTTTCTTT. This sequence joins TRBV6-2 or TRBV6-3 and TRBJ1-1, with D perhaps matching TRBD1 (5 bases). The CDR3 covers 13 residues. V lost 7 bases to trimming and J lost 5 bases, with 14 bases between them. From germline, CDR1 is MNHEY and CDR2 SVGEGT.

V and J are TRBV24-1 and TRBJ2-3; 13 bases fit TRBD2. J lost 6 bases, V lost 10 bases, and 9 bases had no gene match. Germline values: CDR1 KGHDR, CDR2 SFDVKD. The CDR3 length is 15 residues. The CDR3 region is CATEGLAGPRDTQYF. DNA of the CDR3: TGTGCCACTGAGGGACTAGCGGGGCCTCGGGATACGCAGTATTTT.

The rearrangement links TRBV7-9 to TRBJ2-7; the D gene is possibly TRBD1 (5 bases). V was trimmed by 0 bases and J by 6 bases, leaving 9 bases between them. Per the germline V gene, CDR1 is SEHNR and CDR2 is FQNEAQ (reference sequence). This CDR3 comprises 13 residues. The CDR3 spells CASSLAGRVEQYF. Written as DNA, the CDR3 is TGTGCCAGCAGCTTAGCGGGCAGGGTCGAGCAGTACTTC.

The chain employs TRBV5-4 and TRBJ1-5; D is undetermined. The CDR3 is 16 residues long. Germline CDR1 and CDR2: SGHNT and YYREEE (reference sequence). Trimming stripped 1 base from V and 1 base from J, with 12 bases between. The CDR3 nucleotides read TGTGCCAGCAGCTTGATGCGTGACGGGAGCAATCAGCCCCAGCATTTT. Residues: CASSLMRDGSNQPQHF.

This clone was seen just once. This chain connects TRBV19 to TRBJ2-5, with 7 bases aligning to TRBD1. This CDR3 has 13 residues. Per the germline V gene, CDR1 is LNHDA and CDR2 is SQIVND (reference sequence). V lost 6 bases, J lost 5 bases, and 6 bases stayed unmatched. The CDR3 nucleotides are TGTGCCAGTAGCCCGGACAGGAGGGAGACCCAGTACTTC. This gives the protein CASSPDRRETQYF.

The chain couples TRBV4-3 to TRBJ2-7, with TRBD2 as a possible D gene (5 bases). CDR1 is LGHNA and CDR2 is YSLEER in the germline V gene. Trimming removed 0 bases from V and 6 bases from J, with 9 bases in between. The CDR3 runs to 13 residues. The CDR3 DNA follows: TGCGCCAGCAGCCAAGAGGTCGGGGTCGAGCAGTACTTC. As protein: CASSQEVGVEQYF.

CDR3 bases: TGTGCCAGCAGTTACTCCCGGGTCACAGATACGCAGTATTTT. It codes for CASSYSRVTDTQYF. The chain couples TRBV6-5 to TRBJ2-3; no firm D call. Germline-derived CDR1 and CDR2 are MNHEY and SVGAGI. The CDR3 contains 14 residues. The V end lost 0 bases, the J end lost 2 bases, and 6 bases lay between the germline ends.

The rearrangement uses TRBV6-2 or TRBV6-3 and TRBJ2-7, with a weak D call TRBD2 (5 bases). Looked up from germline, CDR1 is MNHEY and CDR2 is SVGEGT. The CDR3 is 15 residues long. Trimming pared 6 bases from V and 0 bases from J, leaving 15 bases between. The CDR3 here is CASSELGGSSYEQYF. CDR3 DNA: TGTGCCAGCAGCGAGCTAGGAGGTAGCTCCTACGAGCAGTACTTC.

This clone was recorded at least ten times. The chain couples TRBV27 to TRBJ2-7, with 7 bases that match TRBD2. Germline lookup yields CDR1 MNHEY and CDR2 SMNVEV (reference sequence). The CDR3 runs to 15 residues. V gave up 5 bases and J gave up 6 bases; unmatched junction bases: 13. The CDR3 is CASSPRFGGETEQYF. For the CDR3, the DNA is TGTGCCAGCAGTCCTAGGTTTGGGGGGGAGACCGAGCAGTACTTC.

The chain combines TRBV7-2 with TRBJ2-6; D is possibly TRBD1 (6 bases). Germline V gene data show CDR1 as SGHTA and CDR2 as FQGNSA. V lost 3 bases and J lost 4, with 10 bases in between. This CDR3 comprises 15 residues. The CDR3 loop is CASSLGASGANVLTF. In DNA form, the CDR3 reads TGTGCCAGCAGCTTGGGGGCCTCAGGGGCCAACGTCCTGACTTTC.

V is TRBV19 and J is TRBJ1-1; D uncertain. Germline assignment: CDR1 LNHDA and CDR2 SQIVND (reference sequence). V dropped 7 bases and J dropped 2 bases, with 14 bases sitting between them. This CDR3 is built from 14 residues. The CDR3 loop is CASTPGGFNTEAFF. CDR3 bases: TGTGCCAGTACCCCGGGAGGGTTTAACACTGAAGCTTTCTTT. The full variable domain, in which reference TRBV19 and TRBJ1-1 provide the parts outside the CDR3, is DGGITQSPKYLFRKEGQNVTLSCEQNLNHDAMYWYRQDPGQGLRLIYYSQIVNDFQKGDIAEGYSVSREKKESFPLTVTSAQKNPTAFYLCASTPGGFNTEAFFGQGTRLTVV.

The J gene is TRBJ2-7, the V gene TRBV30; D ambiguous. CDR1 is GTSNPN, CDR2 SVGIG, per germline (reference sequence). This CDR3 is 11 amino acids long. Trimming left V 2 bases short and J 4 bases short, with 6 bases between. The CDR3 DNA reads as TGTGCCTGGAGTTTCCGGTACGAGCAGTACTTC. This sequence encodes CAWSFRYEQYF.

The chain has TRBV19 and TRBJ1-4, with a tentative D call TRBD1 (6 bases). From germline, CDR1 is LNHDA and CDR2 SQIVND (reference sequence). The CDR3 sequence is 14 residues long. V was pared by 6 bases and J by 8 bases, with 16 bases between. CDR3 sequence reads: CASRSQGFGEKLFF. The DNA of the CDR3 is TGTGCCAGTAGATCACAGGGCTTCGGAGAAAAACTGTTTTTT. Filled out from reference TRBV19 and TRBJ1-4, the complete variable domain reads DGGITQSPKYLFRKEGQNVTLSCEQNLNHDAMYWYRQDPGQGLRLIYYSQIVNDFQKGDIAEGYSVSREKKESFPLTVTSAQKNPTAFYLCASRSQGFGEKLFFGSGTQLSVL.

The chain uses TRBV6-5 and TRBJ2-7; TRBD1 matches at 8 bases. Unmatched junction bases numbered 7, after V lost 0 bases and J lost 6 bases. This CDR3 region has 15 residues. Germline-derived CDR1 and CDR2 are MNHEY and SVGAGI. The CDR3 sequence: CASSYSGTGGPEQYF. CDR3 coding DNA: TGTGCCAGCAGTTACTCTGGCACAGGGGGTCCCGAGCAGTACTTC.

This rearrangement joins TRBV29-1 to TRBJ1-3, with a tentative D call TRBD1 (5 bases). Trimming pared 5 bases from V and 4 bases from J, leaving 12 bases between. Germline V gene sequence: CDR1 SQVTM, CDR2 ANQGSEA. CDR3 length: 13 residues. The CDR3 coding sequence is TGCAGCGTTCAGGGTATCTGGGGAAACACCATATATTTT. It codes for CSVQGIWGNTIYF.

V is TRBV2 and J is TRBJ2-1, with TRBD1 matching 11 bases. The CDR3 totals 16 residues. Trimming at V came to 2 bases and at J to 7 bases, leaving 7 bases not matched to a gene. Germline V lookup: CDR1 SNHLY, CDR2 FYNNEI. Written as DNA, the CDR3 is TGTGCCAGCAGTGAACGGGGGACAGGGGGTAGGAATGAGCAGTTCTTC. Translation: CASSERGTGGRNEQFF.

This clone has a handful of counts. The chain has TRBV5-4 and TRBJ2-7; 7 bases fit TRBD1. V gave up 1 base and J gave up 2 bases; unmatched junction bases: 0. Germline values: CDR1 SGHNT, CDR2 YYREEE (reference sequence). The CDR3 is 13 residues long. CDR3: CASSLQGAYEQYF. In nucleotides, the CDR3 is TGTGCCAGCAGCTTGCAGGGGGCCTACGAGCAGTACTTC.

V usage is TRBV9 and J usage is TRBJ2-7; 7 bases match TRBD1. Germline V gene sequence: CDR1 SGDLS, CDR2 YYNGEE. J was trimmed by 2 bases and V by 0 bases; bases with no gene match: 2. The CDR3 length is 14 residues. CDR3 sequence (DNA): TGTGCCAGCAGCGTAGAGGGGGCCCCCTACGAGCAGTACTTC. Its translation is CASSVEGAPYEQYF.

The CDR3 sequence: CASSSPWTSGRYEQYF. CDR3 coding DNA: TGTGCCAGCAGTTCACCCTGGACTAGCGGGAGATACGAGCAGTACTTC. V is TRBV27 and J is TRBJ2-7, with 13 positions matching TRBD2. CDR1 is MNHEY and CDR2 is SMNVEV in the germline V gene (reference sequence). The CDR3 extends over 16 amino acids. After removal of 4 bases from V and 4 bases from J, the junction contained 7 bases not matched to a gene.

J is TRBJ1-4 and V is TRBV13; possibly TRBD1 for D (6 bases). In germline, CDR1 is PRHDT, CDR2 FYEKMQ (reference sequence). V lost 0 bases and J lost 8, with 10 bases in between. This CDR3 comprises 14 residues. The CDR3 DNA reads as TGTGCCAGCAGCTTAGGAGGGGGAGACGAAAAACTGTTTTTT. It is translated as CASSLGGGDEKLFF.

The table lists this clone with a few counts. The V gene is TRBV7-3, the J gene TRBJ2-7, with 14 bases fitting TRBD2. V lost 2 bases, J lost 7 bases, and 7 bases stayed unmatched. From germline, CDR1 is SGHTA and CDR2 FQGTGA. This CDR3 has 16 amino acids. CDR3: CASSLETSGRGGEQYF. Here the CDR3 DNA reads TGTGCCAGCAGCTTAGAGACTAGCGGGAGGGGTGGTGAGCAGTACTTC.

The V gene is TRBV4-3, the J gene TRBJ1-4; D is possibly TRBD1 (6 bases). Germline assignment: CDR1 LGHNA and CDR2 YSLEER. This CDR3 is built from 19 residues. The V gene lost 0 bases and the J gene lost 7 bases, with 24 bases spanning the gap. Written as DNA, the CDR3 is TGCGCCAGCAGCCAAGATCCAACAGTCACAGGGACATTGGGTGAAAAACTGTTTTTT. Amino acids: CASSQDPTVTGTLGEKLFF.